A selection of T cell receptor beta chains follows, all from one sample in a study of PD-1 blockade in mismatch repair-deficient tumors. Profiling relied on immunoSEQ multiplex PCR, and the TCRdb table lists in-frame clones only, not all of them. The sample has some 84,000 clones, about 84% seen once. The sample in question was peripheral blood, obtained 12 weeks after starting pembrolizumab. Receptor source: an adult with mismatch repair-deficient cancer. Each CDR3 is given with its conserved first and last residue. The D gene is left open where the match is weak. A row's size may be missing; if present it is once, few, many or a size class.

d_gene,j_gene,v_gene,abundance,CDR3nt,CDR3aa
.,TRBJ1-5,TRBV12-5,.,TGTGCTAGTGGTACCCAGGGAGATCAGCCCCAGCATTTT,CASGTQGDQPQHF
TRBD2,TRBJ2-7,TRBV5-1,.,TGCGCCAGCAGCTGGGGGTTTAGCGGGAGGATCCACGAGCAGTACTTC,CASSWGFSGRIHEQYF
TRBD2,TRBJ2-2,TRBV19,.,TGTGCCAGTAGTATAGATGGGACTAGCTGGAACACCGGGGAGCTGTTTTTT,CASSIDGTSWNTGELFF
.,TRBJ2-1,TRBV7-2,.,TGTGCCAGCAGCTCGGGTCTTACCTACAATGAGCAGTTCTTC,CASSSGLTYNEQFF
.,TRBJ2-5,TRBV19,.,TGTGCCACACAACGGGCCGCAGGGGTTCAAGAGACCCAGTACTTC,CATQRAAGVQETQYF
TRBD2,TRBJ2-1,TRBV10-3,.,TGTGCCGTCAAGGGTGCTAGCGGATACAATGAGCAGTTCTTC,CAVKGASGYNEQFF
.,TRBJ1-2,TRBV6-1,.,TGTGCCAGCAGTGCCCGAGTGACCGAGCACTATGGCTACACCTTC,CASSARVTEHYGYTF
.,TRBJ1-5,TRBV7-6,.,TGTGCCAGCAGCCCAGGGGCGCTGACACAGCCCCAGCATTTT,CASSPGALTQPQHF
.,TRBJ1-1,TRBV27,.,TGTGCCAGCAGCCACCGGGAGGGGACTGAAGCTTTCTTT,CASSHREGTEAFF
.,TRBJ2-7,TRBV5-4,.,TGTGCCAGCAGACGAGGGGGGCGGGACAAATCCTACGAGCAGTACTTC,CASRRGGRDKSYEQYF
.,TRBJ1-1,TRBV19,few,TGTGCCAGTAGTACCTATCCATTCCCGAACACTGAAGCTTTCTTT,CASSTYPFPNTEAFF
.,TRBJ1-1,TRBV27,.,TGTGCCAGCAGCCGAGACGGTACTGAAGCTTTCTTT,CASSRDGTEAFF
TRBD1,TRBJ2-7,TRBV5-1,.,TGCGCCAGCAGCTTGGACAGGGGGGCCTACGAGCAGTACTTC,CASSLDRGAYEQYF
TRBD2,TRBJ2-7,TRBV19,.,TGTGCCAGTAGTCCAGGACGGGGATCCAGCGGGAGTATCTACGAGCAGTACTTC,CASSPGRGSSGSIYEQYF
TRBD2,TRBJ2-1,TRBV7-2,.,TGTGCCAGCATCTCACTGGTGAGCGGGAGTGAAGAGCAGTTCTTC,CASISLVSGSEEQFF
.,TRBJ2-2,TRBV7-8,.,TGTGCCAGCAGCTTAGTCCCCACCGGGGAGCTGTTTTTT,CASSLVPTGELFF
.,TRBJ1-1,TRBV2,once,TGTGCCAGCAGCGCCATAGCGGTGGGCATGAACACTGAAGCTTTCTTT,CASSAIAVGMNTEAFF
TRBD1,TRBJ2-7,TRBV7-3,.,TGTGCCAGCAGCCCCCGGACAGGGGGCTACGAGCAGTACTTC,CASSPRTGGYEQYF
TRBD2,TRBJ2-1,TRBV5-8,.,TGTGCCAGCAGCTTGGGTCTAGCGGGAGCCAATGAGCAGTTCTTC,CASSLGLAGANEQFF
.,TRBJ2-3,TRBV20-1,.,TGCAGTGCTACCCCGGCGGATACGCAGTATTTT,CSATPADTQYF
TRBD2,TRBJ2-1,TRBV7-9,.,TGTGCCAGCAGCACGCCAGCGGGAGGGCCGAACAATGAGCAGTTCTTC,CASSTPAGGPNNEQFF
.,TRBJ1-1,TRBV11-1,.,TGTGCCAGCAGCTTATGGGGTGGGGACACTGAAGCTTTCTTT,CASSLWGGDTEAFF
.,TRBJ2-1,TRBV27,.,TGTGCCAGCAGTCGACATTATGGGGATGAGCAGTTCTTC,CASSRHYGDEQFF
TRBD1,TRBJ2-5,TRBV12-5,.,TGTGCTAGTGGTTCTGCCGGGACAGGGGAAGAGACCCAGTACTTC,CASGSAGTGEETQYF
TRBD2,TRBJ2-1,TRBV10-3,.,TGTGCCATCAGTTCCGGGACTAGCGGCTACAATGAGCAGTTCTTC,CAISSGTSGYNEQFF
.,TRBJ1-5,TRBV5-8,.,TGTGCCAGCAGCCTTAACCGCAATCAGCCCCAGCATTTT,CASSLNRNQPQHF
.,TRBJ2-5,TRBV11-3,.,TGTGCCAGCAGCTTCCCACTTCCGCCGGAGACCCAGTACTTC,CASSFPLPPETQYF
.,TRBJ1-3,TRBV7-6,once,TGTGCCAGCAGCTCAAGAGGGATTTTGGGAGGAAACACCATATATTTT,CASSSRGILGGNTIYF
TRBD1,TRBJ1-4,TRBV10-1,.,TGCGCCAGCAGTGCTGGGACAGGGGGCGGAAAACTGTTTTTT,CASSAGTGGGKLFF
.,TRBJ1-5,TRBV7-9,many,TGTGCCAGCAGCCTTAGGGGGGGCGGTGAGCCCCAGCATTTT,CASSLRGGGEPQHF
TRBD1,TRBJ2-7,TRBV18,few,TGTGCCAGCTCACCGGGACAGGACACCTCCTACGAGCAGTACTTC,CASSPGQDTSYEQYF
.,TRBJ2-1,TRBV18,.,TGTGCCAGCTCTCAGGGGACCTTGGGTTACAATGAGCAGTTCTTC,CASSQGTLGYNEQFF
TRBD2,TRBJ2-2,TRBV7-6,once,TGTGCCAGCAGCTTAGTCTTTCGGGGGGTGAACACCGGGGAGCTGTTTTTT,CASSLVFRGVNTGELFF
TRBD2,TRBJ2-7,TRBV7-6,.,TGTGCCAGCAGCTTATATCTTTTTGGGCCGACGACTAGCGGGGAGCAGTACTTC,CASSLYLFGPTTSGEQYF
.,TRBJ2-7,TRBV6-5,.,TGTGCCAGCAGGGAGGACGGCTCCTACGAGCAGTACTTC,CASREDGSYEQYF
.,TRBJ1-1,TRBV4-1,few,TGCGCCAGCAGCGGGTCCTTAATGAACACTGAAGCTTTCTTT,CASSGSLMNTEAFF
TRBD2,TRBJ2-7,TRBV2,.,TGTGCCAGCACGACCCAAGCTAGCGGGAGTGGAGAGCAGTACTTC,CASTTQASGSGEQYF
.,TRBJ2-7,TRBV11-2,.,TGTGCCAGCAGCTCGATTTTTAGCGGAGCACTCTACGAGCAGTACTTC,CASSSIFSGALYEQYF
TRBD1,TRBJ1-4,TRBV11-3,.,TGTGCCAGCAGCGACAGGGGTTCGGATGAAAAACTGTTTTTT,CASSDRGSDEKLFF
.,TRBJ2-7,TRBV21-1,.,TGTGCCAGCAGCAAAGCGCGGGCGGGAGCTATTATTAGTTCCTACGAGCAGTACTTC,CASSKARAGAIISSYEQYF
.,TRBJ1-1,TRBV7-6,few,TGTGCCAGCAGCGCGACAGGATGGGCTGAAGCTTTCTTT,CASSATGWAEAFF
TRBD1,TRBJ2-3,TRBV5-6,.,TGTGCCAGCAGCTTGGGACAGGGTCTGAATACGCAGTATTTT,CASSLGQGLNTQYF
.,TRBJ2-3,TRBV2,.,TGTGCCAGCAGTGAGGTCGGGGCCCGCACAGATACGCAGTATTTT,CASSEVGARTDTQYF
TRBD2,TRBJ2-7,TRBV2,.,TGTGCCAGCTGTACCATAGCGGGAGGGCGTGGCGAGCAGTACTTC,CASCTIAGGRGEQYF
.,TRBJ2-2,TRBV2,.,TGTGCCAGCAGGAGTACAGACGCCGGGGAGCTGTTTTTT,CASRSTDAGELFF
TRBD2,TRBJ2-3,TRBV30,few,TGTGCCTGGAGTCCACCGGGACTAGCGGGATCAGATACGCAGTATTTT,CAWSPPGLAGSDTQYF